This T cell receptor (beta chain) was sequenced for a study of cytomegalovirus exposure and HLA in healthy donors. On this clone: Its antigen is currently unknown.

CDR1 SGHRS and CDR2 YFSETQ come from the germline V gene. The CDR3 spans 15 residues. V shed 4 bases, J shed 5 bases, and the junction held 11 bases outside the gene matches. The study's findings and limits: Indistinguishability led to the exclusion of some V segments, TRBV6-2 and TRBV6-3 included.

Use of 60 Vbeta and 13 Jbeta primers characterized the PCR. Profiled with immunoSEQ multiplex PCR; TCRdb holds only in-frame clones, not every one. The profile covers 150,000 to 200,000 clones, with about 80% appearing a single time and around 0.74% taken by the ten largest. The specimen sequenced was PBMCs. This chain joins TRBV5-1 and TRBJ2-5; 7 nucleotides agree with TRBD2. The origin of this receptor is a woman in her thirties or forties in good health and CMV-seronegative. The DNA for the CDR3 is TGCGCCAGCAGCCCCATAAATCGGCGGGAGGAGACCCAGTACTTC. Translated: CASSPINRREETQYF.